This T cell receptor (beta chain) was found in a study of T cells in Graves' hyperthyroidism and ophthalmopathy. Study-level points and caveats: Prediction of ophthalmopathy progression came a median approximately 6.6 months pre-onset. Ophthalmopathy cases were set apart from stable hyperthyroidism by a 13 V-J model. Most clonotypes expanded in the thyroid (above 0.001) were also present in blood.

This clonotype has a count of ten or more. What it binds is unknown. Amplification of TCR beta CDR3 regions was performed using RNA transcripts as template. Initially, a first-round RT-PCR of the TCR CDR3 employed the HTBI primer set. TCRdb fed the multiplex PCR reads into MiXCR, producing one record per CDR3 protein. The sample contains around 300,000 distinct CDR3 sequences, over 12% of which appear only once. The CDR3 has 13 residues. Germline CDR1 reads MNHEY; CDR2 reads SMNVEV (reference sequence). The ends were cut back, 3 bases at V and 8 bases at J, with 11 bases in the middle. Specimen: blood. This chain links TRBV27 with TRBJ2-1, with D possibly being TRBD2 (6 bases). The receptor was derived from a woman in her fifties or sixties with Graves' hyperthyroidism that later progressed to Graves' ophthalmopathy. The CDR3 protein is CASSFGGVDEQFF. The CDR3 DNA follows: TGTGCCAGCAGTTTCGGCGGGGTAGATGAGCAGTTCTTC.